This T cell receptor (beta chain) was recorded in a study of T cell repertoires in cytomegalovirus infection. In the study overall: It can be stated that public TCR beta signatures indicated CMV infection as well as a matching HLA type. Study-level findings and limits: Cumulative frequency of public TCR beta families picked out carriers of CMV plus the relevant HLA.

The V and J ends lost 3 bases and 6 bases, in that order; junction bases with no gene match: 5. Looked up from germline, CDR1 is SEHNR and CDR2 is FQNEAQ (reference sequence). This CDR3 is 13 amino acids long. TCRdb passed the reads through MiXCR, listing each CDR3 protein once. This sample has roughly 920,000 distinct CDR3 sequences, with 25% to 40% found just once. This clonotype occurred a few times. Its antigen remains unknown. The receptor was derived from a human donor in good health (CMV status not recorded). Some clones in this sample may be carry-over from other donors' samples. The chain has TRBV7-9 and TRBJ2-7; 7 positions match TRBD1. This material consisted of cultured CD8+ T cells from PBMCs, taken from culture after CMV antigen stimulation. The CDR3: CASSFKGAGEQYF. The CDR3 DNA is TGTGCCAGCAGCTTCAAGGGGGCGGGCGAGCAGTACTTC.